The rows below give T cell receptor beta chains drawn from one sample of a study of blood T cell repertoires in COVID-19. Method: immunoSEQ multiplex PCR; TCRdb's copy keeps in-frame clones and lacks some. The top ten hold roughly 35% of the sample, which has 100,000 to 150,000 clones, approximately 81% seen once. The sample taken for sequencing was peripheral blood. All receptors come from a middle-aged man with active or convalescent COVID-19. The CDR3 runs from the conserved cysteine through the conserved F or W. The order of the fields is J gene, clone size, D gene, V gene, CDR3 DNA, CDR3 protein. A D gene is named only where the DNA matches it firmly. Size is omitted from some rows. Given values are once, few, many or a class for expanded clones.

TRBJ1-4,few,TRBD1,TRBV4-3,TGCGCCAGCAGCCAATCTCCCGGGACAGGGGGCGAAAAACTGTTTTTT,CASSQSPGTGGEKLFF
TRBJ2-7,-,-,TRBV19,TGTGCCAGTAGTACCAGCTCCTACGAGCAGTACTTC,CASSTSSYEQYF
TRBJ1-6,-,-,TRBV6-5,TGTGCCAGCAGTCGGGGGGCTGAGTCACCCCTCCACTTT,CASSRGAESPLHF
TRBJ1-1,-,TRBD1,TRBV6-5,TGTGCCAGCAGTTACGGACAGGGACGCACTGAAGCTTTCTTT,CASSYGQGRTEAFF
TRBJ1-4,-,-,TRBV4-1,TGCGCCAGCAGCCAAGATAATCGGCGGCAGAATGAAAAACTGTTTTTT,CASSQDNRRQNEKLFF
TRBJ2-1,-,-,TRBV13,TGTGCCAGCAGCTTGGGTGGAGGCTCTGGTGAGTTCTTC,CASSLGGGSGEFF
TRBJ2-1,-,-,TRBV7-2,TGTGCCAGCAGCGCCGGGACAAGAGGATACAATGAGCAGTTCTTC,CASSAGTRGYNEQFF
TRBJ1-1,few,-,TRBV6-1,TGTGCCAGCAGTGAATTCAGCGGATCCCCTCTAGGCACTGAAGCTTTCTTT,CASSEFSGSPLGTEAFF
TRBJ1-1,-,-,TRBV19,TGTGCCAGTAGTACCCTTTTTGAAGCTTTCTTT,CASSTLFEAFF
TRBJ1-1,-,TRBD1,TRBV5-1,TGCGCCAGCAGCTTGGGACAGGGATTGACTGAAGCTTTCTTT,CASSLGQGLTEAFF
TRBJ1-2,-,-,TRBV30,TGTGCCTGGAGTGTAATGGTTTCTCAGGGTGGCTACACCTTC,CAWSVMVSQGGYTF
TRBJ2-1,-,TRBD1,TRBV13,TGTGCCAGCCGCATGTCGGCAGGGGGTGGGAATGAGCAGTTCTTC,CASRMSAGGGNEQFF
TRBJ2-7,few,-,TRBV2,TGTGCCAGCAGTGGGGCGGGAAACTCGTACGAGCAGTACTTC,CASSGAGNSYEQYF
TRBJ2-7,-,-,TRBV30,TGTGCCTGGAGTGTAGGGGCGGAGTCCCTATGGAACGAGCAGTACTTC,CAWSVGAESLWNEQYF
TRBJ1-1,-,TRBD1,TRBV6-5,TGTGCCAGCAGGAGGGACAGAATAAACACTGAAGCTTTCTTT,CASRRDRINTEAFF
TRBJ2-2,-,TRBD2,TRBV15,TGTGCCACCTCCAGCGGGAGCACTTTGACCGGGGAGCTGTTTTTT,CATSSGSTLTGELFF